This is a list of T cell receptor beta chains from one sample in a study of blood T cell repertoires in COVID-19. Clones were sequenced by immunoSEQ multiplex PCR, and TCRdb holds only the in-frame ones, with some missing. In the table there are about 290,000 clones, around 86% of which are singletons. Sequenced input: PBMCs or T cells enriched from blood (not recorded which). The source is a woman between 40 and 55 years old who had recovered from COVID-19. Each CDR3 is given with its conserved first and last residue. A D gene is named only where the DNA matches it firmly. Expanded clones get a size class; other rows say once, few or many, or leave the size out.

CDR3 protein: CAWSVSGLVNTEAFF; CDR3 DNA: TGTGCCTGGAGTGTATCAGGTCTGGTCAACACTGAAGCTTTCTTT; J gene: TRBJ1-1; D gene: NA; clone size: NA; V gene: TRBV30
CDR3 protein: CASSPRGVDPGTQYF; CDR3 DNA: TGTGCCAGCTCACCACGGGGGGTCGACCCCGGCACGCAGTATTTT; J gene: TRBJ2-3; D gene: NA; clone size: NA; V gene: TRBV18
CDR3 protein: CASSQQGHGNEQFF; CDR3 DNA: TGTGCCAGCAGTCAACAGGGGCATGGCAATGAGCAGTTCTTC; J gene: TRBJ2-1; D gene: TRBD1; clone size: NA; V gene: TRBV6-5
CDR3 protein: CASSVDRAYEQYF; CDR3 DNA: TGTGCCAGTAGCGTCGACAGGGCATACGAGCAGTACTTC; J gene: TRBJ2-7; D gene: TRBD1; clone size: NA; V gene: TRBV19
CDR3 protein: CASRVGTGLPEQYF; CDR3 DNA: TGTGCCAGCAGGGTGGGGACAGGGCTGCCCGAGCAGTACTTC; J gene: TRBJ2-7; D gene: TRBD1; clone size: NA; V gene: TRBV2
CDR3 protein: CASSQDVAGGPYAYNEQFF; CDR3 DNA: TGTGCCAGCAGCCAAGATGTGGCGGGAGGGCCGTACGCCTACAATGAGCAGTTCTTC; J gene: TRBJ2-1; D gene: TRBD2; clone size: NA; V gene: TRBV3-1/TRBV3-2
CDR3 protein: CASSKAPNYAPEGPYEQYF; CDR3 DNA: TGTGCCAGCAGCAAAGCCCCGAATTATGCGCCGGAGGGCCCTTACGAGCAGTACTTC; J gene: TRBJ2-7; D gene: NA; clone size: NA; V gene: TRBV21-1
CDR3 protein: CASSLDYGTLYGYTF; CDR3 DNA: TGTGCCAGCAGCTTAGACTATGGCACCCTCTATGGCTACACCTTC; J gene: TRBJ1-2; D gene: NA; clone size: NA; V gene: TRBV7-9
CDR3 protein: CASMGGTNQPQHF; CDR3 DNA: TGTGCCAGTATGGGGGGTACGAATCAGCCCCAGCATTTT; J gene: TRBJ1-5; D gene: NA; clone size: few; V gene: TRBV2
CDR3 protein: CASSQDGQPSSYNEQFF; CDR3 DNA: TGCGCCAGCAGCCAAGATGGACAGCCGAGCTCCTACAATGAGCAGTTCTTC; J gene: TRBJ2-1; D gene: NA; clone size: NA; V gene: TRBV4-3
CDR3 protein: CASSQDTAGVMNEQYF; CDR3 DNA: TGTGCCAGCAGCCAAGATACTGCGGGAGTCATGAACGAGCAGTACTTC; J gene: TRBJ2-7; D gene: TRBD2; clone size: NA; V gene: TRBV4-2
CDR3 protein: CASSRSGRDYNEQFF; CDR3 DNA: TGTGCCAGCAGTCGTAGCGGGAGGGACTACAATGAGCAGTTCTTC; J gene: TRBJ2-1; D gene: TRBD2; clone size: NA; V gene: TRBV9
CDR3 protein: CAISEGGREQYF; CDR3 DNA: TGTGCCATCAGTGAGGGAGGAAGGGAGCAGTACTTC; J gene: TRBJ2-7; D gene: NA; clone size: NA; V gene: TRBV10-3
CDR3 protein: CASSRLAGHTYNEQFF; CDR3 DNA: TGCGCCAGCAGCCGACTAGCGGGACACACCTACAATGAGCAGTTCTTC; J gene: TRBJ2-1; D gene: TRBD2; clone size: NA; V gene: TRBV4-1
CDR3 protein: CAISESTGTYEQYF; CDR3 DNA: TGTGCCATCAGTGAGTCGACAGGGACCTACGAGCAGTACTTC; J gene: TRBJ2-7; D gene: TRBD1; clone size: NA; V gene: TRBV10-3
CDR3 protein: CASRTSGLQGREQYF; CDR3 DNA: TGTGCCAGCAGGACTAGCGGGCTACAAGGGCGGGAGCAGTACTTC; J gene: TRBJ2-7; D gene: TRBD2; clone size: NA; V gene: TRBV6-6
CDR3 protein: CASSLGRGGDYGYTF; CDR3 DNA: TGTGCCAGCAGCCTCGGGCGGGGAGGGGACTATGGCTACACCTTC; J gene: TRBJ1-2; D gene: NA; clone size: NA; V gene: TRBV5-4
CDR3 protein: CASSSVSSGTNTGELFF; CDR3 DNA: TGTGCCAGCTCGTCCGTCTCTAGCGGGACGAACACCGGGGAGCTGTTTTTT; J gene: TRBJ2-2; D gene: TRBD2; clone size: once; V gene: TRBV18
CDR3 protein: CASSLAGVAEKLFF; CDR3 DNA: TGTGCCAGCAGCCTAGCCGGGGTAGCGGAAAAACTGTTTTTT; J gene: TRBJ1-4; D gene: NA; clone size: NA; V gene: TRBV11-2
CDR3 protein: CASSFDRVSGNTIYF; CDR3 DNA: TGTGCCAGCAGTTTTGACAGGGTCTCTGGAAACACCATATATTTT; J gene: TRBJ1-3; D gene: TRBD1; clone size: NA; V gene: TRBV2
CDR3 protein: CASSVGQGSGTDTQYF; CDR3 DNA: TGTGCCAGCAGCGTAGGACAGGGTTCCGGCACAGATACGCAGTATTTT; J gene: TRBJ2-3; D gene: TRBD1; clone size: NA; V gene: TRBV5-5
CDR3 protein: CAWSVQGSNQPQHF; CDR3 DNA: TGTGCCTGGAGTGTACAGGGAAGCAATCAGCCCCAGCATTTT; J gene: TRBJ1-5; D gene: NA; clone size: NA; V gene: TRBV30
CDR3 protein: CASSLQGAKNTGELFF; CDR3 DNA: TGTGCCAGCAGCTTACAGGGGGCAAAGAACACCGGGGAGCTGTTTTTT; J gene: TRBJ2-2; D gene: TRBD1; clone size: NA; V gene: TRBV7-2
CDR3 protein: CASSRGLIDMNTEAFF; CDR3 DNA: TGTGCCAGCAGCAGAGGGCTAATCGACATGAACACTGAAGCTTTCTTT; J gene: TRBJ1-1; D gene: NA; clone size: NA; V gene: TRBV9
CDR3 protein: CATLTPDRTNTEAFF; CDR3 DNA: TGTGCCACCCTCACCCCCGACAGGACGAACACTGAAGCTTTCTTT; J gene: TRBJ1-1; D gene: NA; clone size: NA; V gene: TRBV6-5
CDR3 protein: CASSYRTVDTGELFF; CDR3 DNA: TGTGCCAGCAGTTATAGGACAGTAGACACCGGGGAGCTGTTTTTT; J gene: TRBJ2-2; D gene: NA; clone size: NA; V gene: TRBV6-2/TRBV6-3
CDR3 protein: CAWDESLAGGYNEQFF; CDR3 DNA: TGTGCCTGGGACGAATCACTAGCGGGAGGCTACAATGAGCAGTTCTTC; J gene: TRBJ2-1; D gene: TRBD2; clone size: NA; V gene: TRBV30
CDR3 protein: CASTLSRRDSHLMNTEAFF; CDR3 DNA: TGTGCCAGTACCCTGTCAAGGAGGGACAGCCACCTAATGAACACTGAAGCTTTCTTT; J gene: TRBJ1-1; D gene: TRBD1; clone size: NA; V gene: TRBV19
CDR3 protein: CASSLGSGVSYEQYF; CDR3 DNA: TGTGCCAGCAGTTTGGGCAGCGGCGTGTCCTACGAGCAGTACTTC; J gene: TRBJ2-7; D gene: NA; clone size: NA; V gene: TRBV6-5
CDR3 protein: CASSLGQGPMYEQYF; CDR3 DNA: TGTGCCAGCAGCCTCGGTCAGGGGCCCATGTACGAGCAGTACTTC; J gene: TRBJ2-7; D gene: NA; clone size: few; V gene: TRBV28
CDR3 protein: CASSQGQDYGYTF; CDR3 DNA: TGTGCCAGCAGCCAGGGGCAGGACTATGGCTACACCTTC; J gene: TRBJ1-2; D gene: NA; clone size: NA; V gene: TRBV6-6
CDR3 protein: CASGRHGTGGGKHGYTF; CDR3 DNA: TGTGCCAGCGGACGACACGGGACAGGGGGAGGAAAGCATGGCTACACCTTC; J gene: TRBJ1-2; D gene: TRBD1; clone size: NA; V gene: TRBV27